This TCR beta chain appears in the sequencing data of a study of CD8 T cells in Susac syndrome. Study summary: Sequenced Susac syndrome patients included over 5 with active disease and 8 or 9 who were in remission.

The CDR3 runs to 16 residues. The V and J ends lost 2 bases and 0 bases respectively, with 14 bases between them. The germline gives CDR1 SGDLS, CDR2 YYNGEE. Reverse transcription of roughly 0.45 to 1 ug RNA was performed with random hexamers. A multiplex approach, immunoSEQ multiplex PCR, amplified TCR beta CDR3 across 54 Vbeta and 13 Jbeta. TCRdb redid the calling of the immunoSEQ multiplex PCR reads with MiXCR, one entry per CDR3 protein. Here the sample spans under 200,000 distinct CDR3 sequences, roughly nine tenths being singletons. Sequencing targeted TCR beta in blood CD8+ and CD4+ T cells. Patients with Susac syndrome met diagnostic criteria that were recently defined for definite or probable disease.

The origin of this receptor is a human donor with Susac syndrome. V usage is TRBV9 and J usage is TRBJ2-5; D might be TRBD1 (5 bases). The sample comprised CD4+ T cells from PBMCs. CDR3 DNA: TGTGCCAGCAGCGTGCAGGGTGCCCCTGACCAAGAGACCCAGTACTTC. Residues: CASSVQGAPDQETQYF. The variable domain in full, completed from reference TRBV9 and TRBJ2-5, reads DSGVTQTPKHLITATGQRVTLRCSPRSGDLSVYWYQQSLDQGLQFLIQYYNGEERAKGNILERFSAQQFPDLHSELNLSSLELGDSALYFCASSVQGAPDQETQYFGPGTRLLVL.